This TCR beta chain was obtained from a study of shared clonotypes between healthy human individuals. Repertoires were generated with immunoSEQ multiplex PCR, while TCRdb's copy carries only in-frame clones and drops some. The sample carries roughly 2.1 million clones, 85% to 95% recorded once. Trimming left V 3 bases short and J 2 bases short, with 18 bases between. The CDR3 totals 16 residues. Germline V gene data show CDR1 as SGHDT and CDR2 as YYEEEE. The naive CD8 fraction comprised CD45RO-negative cells positively selected for CCR7 and excluded terminally differentiated effector memory CD45RA+ cells. Donors were healthy HIV-negative adults without recently reported acute infections or vaccinations.

This receptor was taken from a man younger than 30 in good health. Some clones in this sample may be carry-over from other donors' samples. The material sequenced was naive CD8+ T cells from PBMCs. The chain combines TRBV5-6 with TRBJ2-7; D unclear. The CDR3 sequence: CASSSPGGGGAYEQYF. CDR3 nucleotide sequence: TGTGCCAGCAGCTCCCCGGGTGGCGGCGGAGCCTACGAGCAGTACTTC.